The 32 T cell receptor beta chains below come from one sample, sequenced in a study of T cells in Graves' hyperthyroidism and ophthalmopathy (dated by TCRdb to about 2019). The library was made by multiplex PCR. The listed sequencing device is Illumina HiSeq 2000. The TCR beta CDR3 regions were amplified from the RNA transcripts. The TCR CDR3 was subjected to a first round of RT-PCR using the HTBI primer set and the Qiagen OneStep RT-PCR kit. TCRdb cleaned the public reads at Q25 with fastp, built clones with MiXCR and kept in-frame beta chains. Merged by CDR3 protein, the rows form single entries marked with the most common genes and DNA. This sample gives 400,000 to 600,000 distinct CDR3 sequences in total; 15% to 20% of them show up just once. In total, the top ten clones hold 25% to 30% of the sample. Material: blood. These TCRs come from a woman in her thirties with Graves' ophthalmopathy.

The V and J genes are TRBV25-1 and TRBJ2-7; the D is unclear. The CDR3 sequence is 14 residues long. The V gene's germline CDR1 is MGHDK and CDR2 SYGVNS. V lost 3 bases, J lost 0 bases, and 9 bases lay in between. The CDR3: CASSEDDSSYEQYF. In nucleotides, the CDR3 is TGTGCCAGCAGTGAGGACGATAGCTCCTACGAGCAGTACTTC.

The chain recombines TRBV11-2 with TRBJ1-6; D gene ambiguous. Between the trimmed V and J ends, which lost 5 bases and 1 base, there was a span of 15 bases. In germline, CDR1 is SGHAT, CDR2 FQNNGV. The CDR3 is 17 amino acids. The CDR3 sequence is CASSSRHSASYNSPLHF. The CDR3 DNA reads as TGTGCCAGCAGCAGTAGACATTCGGCTTCCTATAATTCACCCCTCCACTTT.

The rearrangement joins TRBV4-3 to TRBJ1-5; D unresolved. The V end lost 1 base, the J end lost 0 bases, and 10 bases lay between the germline ends. CDR3 length: 16 amino acids. The germline V gene encodes CDR1 LGHNA and CDR2 YSLEER. For the CDR3, the DNA is TGCGCCAGCAGCCAAGGCTCCCCAAATAGCAATCAGCCCCAGCATTTT. Translating it yields CASSQGSPNSNQPQHF.

This chain joins TRBV19 and TRBJ2-1; 7 bases map to TRBD1. The CDR3 is 14 amino acids. Germline CDR1 LNHDA, CDR2 SQIVND (reference sequence). The V and J ends lost 4 bases and 6 bases, in that order; junction bases with no gene match: 6. CDR3 loop: CASSSAGGPNEQFF. CDR3 nucleotide sequence: TGTGCCAGTAGTAGCGCAGGGGGTCCCAATGAGCAGTTCTTC. Combining the CDR3 with reference TRBV19 and TRBJ2-1 gives the whole variable domain DGGITQSPKYLFRKEGQNVTLSCEQNLNHDAMYWYRQDPGQGLRLIYYSQIVNDFQKGDIAEGYSVSREKKESFPLTVTSAQKNPTAFYLCASSSAGGPNEQFFGPGTRLTVL.

At least ten counts were recorded for this clonotype. The chain links TRBV24-1 to TRBJ2-2, with D tentatively TRBD1 or TRBD2 (5 bases each). In germline, CDR1 is KGHDR, CDR2 SFDVKD. This CDR3 is built from 18 residues. The V and J ends lost 4 bases and 3 bases respectively, with 20 bases between them. The CDR3 sequence: CATSEERDPALDTGELFF. In nucleotides, the CDR3 is TGTGCCACCAGTGAAGAACGGGACCCCGCTCTTGACACCGGGGAGCTGTTTTTT.

This clonotype has a count of ten or more. The genes are TRBV20-1 and TRBJ2-3, with a weak D call TRBD2 (6 bases). CDR1 and CDR2 (germline): DFQATT, SNEGSKA (reference sequence). The CDR3 spans 15 residues. V was pared by 5 bases and J by 4 bases, with 19 bases between. DNA for the CDR3: TGCAGTGCTCCGAACTTAGCGGATAGACCAGATACGCAGTATTTT. Its protein is CSAPNLADRPDTQYF.

This clonotype was detected many times. V and J are TRBV7-2 and TRBJ2-3; weak D call: TRBD2 (6 bases). The germline gives CDR1 SGHTA, CDR2 FQGNSA. The CDR3 covers 16 residues. Trimming cost V 2 bases and J 1 base, with 13 bases left between them. The CDR3 sequence: CASSLNGRGGTDTQYF. CDR3 nucleotides: TGTGCCAGCAGCTTAAACGGGAGAGGGGGCACAGATACGCAGTATTTT.

This clonotype was observed at least ten times. V and J are TRBV11-2 and TRBJ1-2; 7 bases map to TRBD1. The CDR3 length is 14 residues. Germline CDR1 and CDR2: SGHAT and FQNNGV. V trimming: 5 bases; J trimming: 4 bases; junction bases outside the gene matches: 7. In DNA form, the CDR3 reads TGTGCCAGCAGCGCCCCCGGGACAGCCTATGGCTACACCTTC. Protein product: CASSAPGTAYGYTF.

This clonotype occurred many times. This chain joins TRBV9 and TRBJ1-1; 8 bases line up with TRBD1. Per the germline V gene, CDR1 is SGDLS and CDR2 is YYNGEE. The CDR3 extends over 13 amino acids. J lost 7 bases, V lost 4 bases, and 6 bases had no gene match. The CDR3 protein is CASSPRDRIEAFF. Here the CDR3 DNA reads TGTGCCAGCAGCCCCCGGGACAGGATTGAAGCTTTCTTT.

This clonotype was seen ten or more times. The chain carries TRBV7-2 and TRBJ1-1; TRBD1 agrees at 7 bases. The V segment lost 2 bases and the J segment 1 base; nucleotides outside the gene matches: 1. The length of the CDR3 is 14 residues. Germline values: CDR1 SGHTA, CDR2 FQGNSA. The CDR3 DNA reads TGTGCCAGCAGCTTAAGGGACAGGAACACTGAAGCTTTCTTT. Translating it yields CASSLRDRNTEAFF.

V gene TRBV15 combines with J gene TRBJ1-2; D not resolved. Germline V CDR1 and CDR2: LNHNV, YYDKDF (reference sequence). The germline V and J ends were trimmed by 0 bases and 4 bases, with 6 bases remaining between them. This CDR3 spans 13 amino acids. As DNA, the CDR3 is TGTGCCACCAGCAGAGAAAACAGCTATGGCTACACCTTC. Its protein product is CATSRENSYGYTF.

The chain couples TRBV15 to TRBJ2-2; 9 nucleotides align to TRBD1. The CDR3 contains 16 residues. Germline CDR1 is LNHNV and CDR2 is YYDKDF (reference sequence). Losses at the gene ends were 3 bases for V and 6 bases for J; bases not matched to a gene: 8. The CDR3 DNA is TGTGCCACCAGCAGCCCGCGGGACAGGGAGGCCGGGGAGCTGTTTTTT. Its translation: CATSSPRDREAGELFF.

This clonotype was seen repeatedly, ten times or more. The J gene is TRBJ2-2, the V gene TRBV30, with 11 bases matching TRBD2. Germline lookup yields CDR1 GTSNPN and CDR2 SVGIG (reference sequence). After removal of 3 bases from V and 6 bases from J, the junction contained 6 bases not matched to a gene. The CDR3 extends over 15 amino acids. Here the CDR3 DNA reads TGTGCCTGGAGGAAAACTAGCGGGAGAGCCGGGGAGCTGTTTTTT. Translating gives CAWRKTSGRAGELFF.

This clonotype showed up many times. This sequence joins TRBV20-1 and TRBJ1-1; 8 bases are shared with TRBD1. Germline trimming cut 6 bases from V and 5 bases from J; bases unmatched to any gene: 8. This CDR3 comprises 13 residues. Germline CDR1 and CDR2: DFQATT and SNEGSKA (reference sequence). The DNA for the CDR3 is TGCAGTGCCCGGGGACAGGCCGAAACTGAAGCTTTCTTT. It codes for CSARGQAETEAFF.

This clonotype was observed a handful of times. V is TRBV27 and J is TRBJ2-7; 8 bases map to TRBD2. The CDR3 has 17 residues. Germline loops: CDR1 MNHEY, CDR2 SMNVEV (reference sequence). V dropped 6 bases and J dropped 4; count of bases not matched to a gene: 17. The CDR3, as DNA: TGTGCCAGCAGCCCCCTCGGGGGGGCAGGGTTCGGGTACGAGCAGTACTTC. Encoded protein: CASSPLGGAGFGYEQYF.

This clonotype was counted only a few times. The chain links TRBV7-9 to TRBJ2-7; TRBD1 matches at 10 bases. Germline CDR1 and CDR2: SEHNR and FQNEAQ (reference sequence). This CDR3 is built from 15 residues. V lost 3 bases and J lost 4; bases outside the gene matches: 6. CDR3 coding DNA: TGTGCCAGCAGCTTGTCTCTGGGACAGGGGTACGAGCAGTACTTC. Translated: CASSLSLGQGYEQYF.

The genes are TRBV6-1 and TRBJ1-5; possibly TRBD1 for D (6 bases). Germline V gene sequence: CDR1 MNHNS, CDR2 SASEGT. Trimming pared 6 bases from V and 3 bases from J, leaving 12 bases between. This CDR3 spans 14 amino acids. The CDR3 DNA is TGTGCCAGCAGCCTCGGACAGAACAATCAGCCCCAGCATTTT. This gives the protein CASSLGQNNQPQHF.

This chain uses TRBV5-4 with TRBJ2-2, with unresolved D. Germline assignment: CDR1 SGHNT and CDR2 YYREEE (reference sequence). The CDR3 spans 14 residues. With 0 bases removed from V and 4 bases from J, the gap between germline ends came to 7 bases. CDR3 region: CASSLEPLTGELFF. CDR3 bases: TGTGCCAGCAGCTTGGAGCCCCTCACCGGGGAGCTGTTTTTT.

The rearrangement uses TRBV4-1 and TRBJ2-3; maybe TRBD1 (5 bases). The germline V gene has CDR1 MGHRA and CDR2 YSYEKL. This CDR3 spans 15 amino acids. V was clipped by 6 bases and J by 2 bases, with 15 bases between them. CDR3 DNA sequence: TGCGCCAGCAGGAAAAGGGGCAGCGTCACAGATACGCAGTATTTT. Its translation: CASRKRGSVTDTQYF.

The table lists this clonotype with a few counts. V is TRBV7-9 and J is TRBJ2-3; D gene ambiguous. Trimming took off 8 bases at V and 5 bases at J, with 8 bases between the two ends. CDR3 size: 11 residues. Germline CDR1 SEHNR, CDR2 FQNEAQ (reference sequence). CDR3 bases: TGTGCCAGCGTCGTGAGAGATACGCAGTATTTT. It codes for CASVVRDTQYF.

This clonotype was seen a single time. The chain uses TRBV9 and TRBJ2-1; 7 nucleotides line up with TRBD1. Looked up from germline, CDR1 is SGDLS and CDR2 is YYNGEE. V dropped 9 bases and J dropped 4; count of bases not matched to a gene: 10. The CDR3 totals 14 residues. The CDR3 DNA sequence: TGTGCCACCGGCCCCGGGACAGTTTACAATGAGCAGTTCTTC. Encoded protein: CATGPGTVYNEQFF.

This clonotype was detected a few times. The V call is TRBV4-2, the J call TRBJ2-7; 14 bases align to TRBD2. J was trimmed by 3 bases and V by 6 bases; bases with no gene match: 4. The CDR3 runs 15 residues. CDR1 LGHNA and CDR2 YNFKEQ come from the germline V gene. CDR3 residues: CASSHGTSGSYEQYF. The CDR3 DNA is TGTGCCAGCAGTCACGGGACTAGCGGGAGCTACGAGCAGTACTTC.

Only a few counts were recorded for this clonotype. CDR3: CASSLGQGISTDTQYF. The CDR3 nucleotides read TGTGCCAGTAGCCTTGGACAGGGCATTAGCACAGATACGCAGTATTTT. The V gene is TRBV19, the J gene TRBJ2-3; TRBD1 agrees at 8 bases. Trimming cost V 6 bases and J 0 bases; bases outside gene matches: 8. The length of the CDR3 is 16 residues. The germline CDR1 and CDR2 sequences are LNHDA and SQIVND (reference sequence).

This clonotype showed up many times. This chain uses TRBV29-1 with TRBJ2-7; 15 bases align to TRBD2. Germline CDR1 SQVTM, CDR2 ANQGSEA. The junction had 7 bases not matched to a gene; V was cut back by 4 bases and J by 6 bases. This CDR3 spans 15 amino acids. The CDR3 spells CSVGGLAGGMGEQYF. CDR3 bases: TGCAGCGTTGGCGGACTAGCGGGAGGGATGGGCGAGCAGTACTTC.

This clonotype was counted ten times or more. The rearrangement joins TRBV20-1 to TRBJ2-1; 11 nucleotides agree with TRBD2. Germline CDR1 is DFQATT and CDR2 is SNEGSKA (reference sequence). After removal of 7 bases from V and 3 bases from J, the junction contained 8 bases not matched to a gene. The CDR3 contains 15 residues. CDR3 sequence (DNA): TGCAGTGTCCCACTAGCGGGAGCGGTCTACAATGAGCAGTTCTTC. Translation gives CSVPLAGAVYNEQFF.

The chain carries TRBV27 and TRBJ2-3, with 8 positions matching TRBD2. The germline gives CDR1 MNHEY, CDR2 SMNVEV (reference sequence). V gave up 4 bases and J gave up 1 base; unmatched junction bases: 4. The CDR3 covers 15 residues. The CDR3: CASSSILAGTDTQYF. CDR3 nucleotides: TGTGCCAGCAGTTCCATACTAGCGGGCACAGATACGCAGTATTTT.

This clonotype was recorded many times. The chain recombines TRBV20-1 with TRBJ1-6, with 11 nucleotides matching TRBD1. The J segment lost 9 bases and the V segment lost 0 bases, leaving 7 bases of the junction unmatched. Germline values: CDR1 DFQATT, CDR2 SNEGSKA (reference sequence). The CDR3 loop spans 16 amino acids. The chain's CDR3 is CSARDAGTGGFSPLHF. The CDR3 coding sequence is TGCAGTGCTAGAGATGCGGGGACAGGGGGATTTTCACCCCTCCACTTT.

This clonotype was observed many times. This chain joins TRBV20-1 and TRBJ2-7, with a weak D call TRBD1 (6 bases). The germline gives CDR1 DFQATT, CDR2 SNEGSKA (reference sequence). The CDR3 consists of 15 residues. Trimming cost V 5 bases and J 2 bases, with 19 bases left between them. The chain's CDR3 is CSAPQTGTHTYEQYF. The DNA for the CDR3 is TGCAGTGCTCCGCAGACCGGGACACATACCTACGAGCAGTACTTC.

This clonotype was observed a few times. This sequence joins TRBV9 and TRBJ2-7; 7 bases map to TRBD2. Germline trimming cut 2 bases from V and 2 bases from J; bases unmatched to any gene: 4. Germline CDR1 reads SGDLS; CDR2 reads YYNGEE. This CDR3 has 14 residues. The CDR3 region has the DNA TGTGCCAGCAGCGTTGGGGGGACTACCTACGAGCAGTACTTC. Translating gives CASSVGGTTYEQYF.

This clonotype has at least ten counts. V and J are TRBV11-2 and TRBJ2-5; 7 positions match TRBD1. The trim removed 5 bases at V and 2 bases at J, leaving 5 bases unmatched. The CDR3 spans 14 residues. The germline V gene encodes CDR1 SGHAT and CDR2 FQNNGV. CDR3 in amino acids: CASSAQGVQETQYF. The DNA of the CDR3 is TGTGCCAGCAGCGCCCAGGGGGTTCAAGAGACCCAGTACTTC.

V usage is TRBV18 and J usage is TRBJ2-3; D is undetermined. Germline lookup yields CDR1 KGHSH and CDR2 LQKENI. The CDR3 loop spans 18 amino acids. The V gene lost 3 bases and the J gene lost 3 bases, with 22 bases spanning the gap. CDR3 in amino acids: CASSPGEVAEDPTDTQYF. CDR3 sequence (DNA): TGTGCCAGCTCACCTGGAGAAGTGGCGGAAGACCCAACAGATACGCAGTATTTT.

This clonotype occurred many times. The gene calls are TRBV12-3 or TRBV12-4 and TRBJ1-5, with TRBD1 as a possible D gene (5 bases). The CDR3 has 14 amino acids. The ends were cut back, 7 bases at V and 2 bases at J, with 12 bases in the middle. In nucleotides, the CDR3 is TGTGCCAGCAAGCCCGGGGGGGGCAATCAGCCCCAGCATTTT. It yields the protein CASKPGGGNQPQHF.